Presented here are 5 T cell receptor beta chains from one specimen sequenced in a study of shared clonotypes between healthy human individuals. Generated by immunoSEQ multiplex PCR, the TCRdb table keeps only in-frame clones and is missing some. The sample carries a few million clones, more than 90% recorded once. The sequenced sample consisted of naive CD4+ T cells sorted from blood. Documented subset: CD45RA+ positively selected. These receptors were taken from a man younger than 35 in good health.

CDR3 nucleotides: TGCGCCAGCAGCCAAGATTTGGAGGGGTCGAGGCAAGAGACCCAGTACTTC. Translation gives CASSQDLEGSRQETQYF. The V gene is TRBV4-1, the J gene TRBJ2-5; tentatively, D is TRBD2 (6 bases). This CDR3 comprises 17 residues. Germline V gene lookup returns CDR1 MGHRA and CDR2 YSYEKL. The V and J ends lost 0 bases and 2 bases respectively, with 16 bases between them.

V usage is TRBV5-4 and J usage is TRBJ2-1; 7 bases are shared with TRBD2. J lost 10 bases, V lost 3 bases, and 7 bases had no gene match. The CDR3 loop spans 13 amino acids. Germline lookup yields CDR1 SGHNT and CDR2 YYREEE (reference sequence). CDR3 nucleotide sequence: TGTGCCAGCAGCTCCCAGGAGACTAGCGAGCAGTTCTTC. Its translation is CASSSQETSEQFF.

J is TRBJ1-2 and V is TRBV27, with D possibly being TRBD1 (5 bases). The germline V gene encodes CDR1 MNHEY and CDR2 SMNVEV (reference sequence). Deletions cut 5 bases from V and 4 bases from J, with 17 bases between. The CDR3 has 15 amino acids. The CDR3 sequence: CASSNPGTDPYGYTF. CDR3 DNA sequence: TGTGCCAGCAGTAACCCCGGGACCGATCCCTATGGCTACACCTTC.

The chain recombines TRBV28 with TRBJ1-1; D unclear. The CDR3 covers 11 residues. The V end lost 8 bases, the J end lost 7 bases, and 11 bases lay between the germline ends. Germline-derived CDR1 and CDR2 are MDHEN and SYDVKM. DNA of the CDR3: TGTGCCAGCCGAGAGGCGGGTGAAGCTTTCTTT. It encodes CASREAGEAFF.

The V and J genes are TRBV10-3 and TRBJ1-2; 8 nucleotides match TRBD1. The CDR3 sequence is 14 residues long. V was clipped by 5 bases and J by 0 bases; unmatched bases: 2. Per germline, CDR1 ENHRY and CDR2 SYGVKD. The DNA of the CDR3 is TGTGCCATCAGTCTACAGGGGGCTAACTATGGCTACACCTTC. Encoded protein: CAISLQGANYGYTF.